This T cell receptor (beta chain) was found in a study of a mutant IDH1 vaccine in newly diagnosed glioma. Only a few counts were recorded for this clone. Its antigen is as yet unknown. Measured with immunoSEQ multiplex PCR; TCRdb has only the in-frame clones, and not every one. The data contain about 36,000 clones, 80% of them singletons. V was trimmed by 3 bases and J by 7 bases, leaving 13 bases between them. The CDR3 runs 14 residues. Germline CDR1 reads LNHDA; CDR2 reads SQIVND (reference sequence). Noted time point: week 11, during vaccination. Each vaccine dose was 300 ug of mutant IDH1 20-mer peptide, with topical imiquimod.

The TCR was taken from a woman in her 30s with glioma. Some clones in this sample may be carry-over from other donors' samples. Sequencing was performed on peripheral blood mononuclear cells (PBMCs), taken from a glioma patient whose treatment included an IDH1 peptide vaccine. This chain uses TRBV19 with TRBJ1-5; TRBD1 is a possible D gene (6 bases). As DNA, the CDR3 is TGTGCCAGTAGTATTTGGGGGGCTGACCAGCCCCAGCATTTT. Encoded protein: CASSIWGADQPQHF. Complete variable domain (other parts from reference TRBV19 and TRBJ1-5): DGGITQSPKYLFRKEGQNVTLSCEQNLNHDAMYWYRQDPGQGLRLIYYSQIVNDFQKGDIAEGYSVSREKKESFPLTVTSAQKNPTAFYLCASSIWGADQPQHFGDGTRLSIL.